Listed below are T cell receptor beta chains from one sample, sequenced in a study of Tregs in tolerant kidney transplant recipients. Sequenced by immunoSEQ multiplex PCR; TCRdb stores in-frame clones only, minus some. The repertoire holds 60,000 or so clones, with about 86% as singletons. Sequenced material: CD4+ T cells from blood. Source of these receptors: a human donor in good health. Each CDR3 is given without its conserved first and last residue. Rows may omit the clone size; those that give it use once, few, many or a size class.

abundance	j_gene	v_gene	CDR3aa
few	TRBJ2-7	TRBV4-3	ASSQEQGRNEQY
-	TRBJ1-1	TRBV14	ASSQEQANTEAF
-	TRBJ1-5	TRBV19	ASSIPGDQQPQH
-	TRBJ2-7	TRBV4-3	ASSLIRGTGYEQY
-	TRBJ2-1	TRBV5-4	ASSLTYFLIYNEQF
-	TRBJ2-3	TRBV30	AWTHGRQGVADTQY
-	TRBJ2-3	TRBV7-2	ASSKSPSGLYTQY
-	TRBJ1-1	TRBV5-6	ASRVVGGTEAF
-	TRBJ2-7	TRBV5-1	ASSLDGGTYEQY
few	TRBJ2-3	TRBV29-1	SVGIDTQY
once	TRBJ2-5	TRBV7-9	ASSLLGPETQY
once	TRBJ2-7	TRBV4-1	ASSQDPWTDLNEQY
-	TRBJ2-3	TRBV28	ASSLVSVGEDTQY
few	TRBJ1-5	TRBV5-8	ASSQRWSQH
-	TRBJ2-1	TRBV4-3	ASSTRGFYNEQF
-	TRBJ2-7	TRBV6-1	ASTGLAAYEQY
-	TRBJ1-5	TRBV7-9	ASSYGPGLNQPQH
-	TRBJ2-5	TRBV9	ASSERTDGTSGVQETQY
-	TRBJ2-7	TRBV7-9	ASSRQASAEQY
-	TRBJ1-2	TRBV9	ASSPLKGDSPHGYT
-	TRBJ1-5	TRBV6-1	ASSPGGRGNQPQH
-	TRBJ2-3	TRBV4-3	ASSQGGARADTQY
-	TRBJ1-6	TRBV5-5	ASSLTDSGNSPLH
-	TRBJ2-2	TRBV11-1	ASSHPNTGELF
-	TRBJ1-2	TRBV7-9	ASSSSGSDYGYT
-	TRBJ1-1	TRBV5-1	ASSLGTTENTEAF
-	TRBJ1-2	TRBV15	ATSLGSQYGYT
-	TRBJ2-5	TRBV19	ASKGGLYSETQY
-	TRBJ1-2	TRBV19	ASSLGGASYGYT
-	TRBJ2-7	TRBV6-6	ASRPRIDTPPNEQY
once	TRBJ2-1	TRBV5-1	ASSLGQGTYNEQF
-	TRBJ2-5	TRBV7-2	ASSFRRGQETQY
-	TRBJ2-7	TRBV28	ASSSDRGRVAGTYEQY
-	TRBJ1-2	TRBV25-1	ASSDTRGTGFNYGYT
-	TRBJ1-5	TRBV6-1	ASSEQVNQPQH
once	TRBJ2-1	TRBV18	ASSLSGSYNEQF
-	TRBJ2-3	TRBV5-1	ASSIQPGGTDTQY
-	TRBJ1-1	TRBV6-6	ASSYPNRGSTEAF
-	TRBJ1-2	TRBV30	AWGPGEGYT
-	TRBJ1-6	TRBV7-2	ASSSDSSYNSPLH
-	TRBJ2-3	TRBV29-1	SVRGQGAEDTQY
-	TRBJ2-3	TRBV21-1	ASRDGTSEALNTQY
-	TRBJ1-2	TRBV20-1	SASQNYGYT
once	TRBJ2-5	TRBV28	AIGGAVQETQY
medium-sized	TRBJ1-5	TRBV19	ASTPGTGGNSNQPQH
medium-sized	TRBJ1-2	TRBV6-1	ASSAGQTNYGYT
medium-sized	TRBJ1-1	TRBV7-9	ASSLDGNPEAF
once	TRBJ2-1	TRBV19	ASSPDTYNEQF
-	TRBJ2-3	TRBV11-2	ASSFDRFVDTQY
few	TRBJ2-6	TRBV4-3	ASSQDYSSGANVLT
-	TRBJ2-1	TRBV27	ASSLEGQGYNEQF